This record covers a single TCR beta chain. The sample belongs to a study of blood T cell repertoires in COVID-19. The CDR3 loop spans 16 amino acids. CDR1 and CDR2 (germline): LGHNA, YNFKEQ. The ends were cut back, 1 base at V and 5 bases at J, with 17 bases in the middle. Only in-frame clones appear in the TCRdb table, and some are missing; sequencing was by immunoSEQ multiplex PCR. Of about 180,000 clones listed, 80% to 85% are singletons. The receptor was derived from a woman aged 55-70 years with acute or convalescent COVID-19. The sequenced material came from peripheral blood. The genes are TRBV4-2 and TRBJ2-5, with D perhaps matching TRBD1 (5 bases). Written as DNA, the CDR3 is TGTGCCAGCAGCCAAGCAGGGATCTCGGAGTGGGAGACCCAGTACTTC. Translating it yields CASSQAGISEWETQYF.